The rows below give T cell receptor beta chains drawn from one sample of a study of beta chain features in type 1 diabetes. The assay was immunoSEQ multiplex PCR, and TCRdb's table has in-frame clones only and misses some. Among some 120,000 clones listed, around 16% were seen once. The source material was central memory CD4+ T cells from blood. The receptors shown here come from a young man with type 1 diabetes. CDR3s include the opening cysteine and the closing phenylalanine or tryptophan. The order of the fields is J gene, D gene, clone size, V gene, CDR3 DNA, CDR3 protein. The D gene is left open where the match is weak. Clone size is shown for a subset of rows, as once, few, many or a class of expanded clone.

TRBJ1-2	TRBD1	few	TRBV19	TGTGCCAGTAGGACAGGGTTCGGCTACACCTTC	CASRTGFGYTF
TRBJ2-7	TRBD2	few	TRBV2	TGTGCCAGCAGGGACCCCACTGGACTAGCCAGAACCTACGAGCAGTACTTC	CASRDPTGLARTYEQYF
TRBJ2-7	TRBD2	.	TRBV18	TGTGCCAGCTCACCACCGGGCGGGAGGGAAAGAAACGAGCAGTACTTC	CASSPPGGRERNEQYF
TRBJ2-6	.	.	TRBV28	TGTGCCAGCAGTTCTCGCTTCTCTGGGGCCAACGTCCTGACTTTC	CASSSRFSGANVLTF
TRBJ2-1	TRBD1	few	TRBV11-2	TGTGCCAGCAGCTTATCCCCGGAGGGGACAGGGTCGGTCTTC	CASSLSPEGTGSVF
TRBJ2-2	.	few	TRBV30	TGTGCCCACCGGAGGGGGGGCCTAATGGGCGGGGAGCTGTTTTTT	CAHRRGGLMGGELFF
TRBJ2-3	TRBD2	few	TRBV29-1	TGCAGCGTTGATAGCGGGGGGGCGGGAGATACGCAGTATTTT	CSVDSGGAGDTQYF
TRBJ1-1	TRBD1	.	TRBV6-6	TGTGCCATCAGTGAGTCAGGGGGGAGCACTGAAGCTTTCTTT	CAISESGGSTEAFF
TRBJ1-2	TRBD1	few	TRBV2	TGTGCCAGCAGTGACCAGACAGGGTTTGGCTACACCTTC	CASSDQTGFGYTF
TRBJ2-1	TRBD2	.	TRBV6-6	TGTGCCAGCTGCGGGAGCTCCTACAATGAGCAGTTCTTC	CASCGSSYNEQFF
TRBJ2-7	TRBD1	.	TRBV7-2	TGTGCCAGCAGGAAACAGGGGCTCCGCTCCTACGAGCAGTACTTC	CASRKQGLRSYEQYF
TRBJ1-2	TRBD1	few	TRBV27	TGTGCCAGCAGTTTAACAGGGGGCTATGGCTACACCTTC	CASSLTGGYGYTF
TRBJ2-1	.	.	TRBV7-2	TGTGCCAGCAGCTTATCCTACAATGAGCAGTTCTTC	CASSLSYNEQFF
TRBJ2-5	TRBD2	.	TRBV30	TGTGCCTGGAGTGGCGGGACTAGCTTTTTGGAGACCCAGTACTTC	CAWSGGTSFLETQYF
TRBJ2-3	.	few	TRBV11-3	TGTGCCAGCAGCTCGACGGGTTTGCCGTTGACGCAGTATTTT	CASSSTGLPLTQYF
TRBJ1-4	TRBD1	.	TRBV10-3	TGTGCCATCAGTGCAGGGGGGAGAGAAAAACTGTTTTTT	CAISAGGREKLFF
TRBJ2-7	TRBD1	medium-sized	TRBV18	TGTGCCAGCTCACCAAAGACAGGGGAATACGAGCAGTACTTC	CASSPKTGEYEQYF
TRBJ2-5	.	.	TRBV19	TGTGCCAGTAAGACGTCAGGCCTTCAAGAGACCCAGTACTTC	CASKTSGLQETQYF
TRBJ1-1	.	few	TRBV14	TGTGCCAGCAGCCAAGATCGCACGGTAACGGCTGAAGCTTTCTTT	CASSQDRTVTAEAFF
TRBJ2-1	TRBD2	few	TRBV7-8	TGTGCCAGCAGCTTAGGTGGGGGACTAGGTGAGTTCTTC	CASSLGGGLGEFF
TRBJ2-3	.	.	TRBV30	TGTGCCTGGAGTGTCCTCGGGGGAGGTACAGATACGCAGTATTTT	CAWSVLGGGTDTQYF
TRBJ2-1	.	few	TRBV27	TGTGCCAGCGGGTACAATGAGCAGTTCTTC	CASGYNEQFF
TRBJ2-1	TRBD2	few	TRBV6-6	TGTGCCAGCAGAAGGGAGGGCCGATCTGATGAGCAGTTCTTC	CASRREGRSDEQFF
TRBJ2-1	TRBD2	many	TRBV4-1	TGCGCCAGCAGCCAACCATCGGCGGGAGACAATGAGCAGTTCTTC	CASSQPSAGDNEQFF
TRBJ2-2	.	.	TRBV6-1	TGTGCCAGCAGTTCAATGACAGGCAACACCGGGGAGCTGTTTTTT	CASSSMTGNTGELFF
TRBJ2-2	.	.	TRBV4-2	TGTGCCAGCAGCCAAGATAGACGGACCGGGGAGCTGTTTTTT	CASSQDRRTGELFF
TRBJ1-6	TRBD1	few	TRBV7-3	TGTGCCAGCAGCCGACAGGGAGGATCACCCCTCCACTTT	CASSRQGGSPLHF
TRBJ1-1	.	few	TRBV29-1	TGCAGCGCCGGGGACCGAACTAGGGGCACTGAAGCTTTCTTT	CSAGDRTRGTEAFF
TRBJ2-3	.	.	TRBV7-8	TGTGCCAGCAGCTTAGGGCTCACAGATACGCAGTATTTT	CASSLGLTDTQYF
TRBJ2-5	.	.	TRBV18	TGTGCCAGCTCACCCCGGGCCGGGGAGACCCAGTACTTC	CASSPRAGETQYF
TRBJ2-1	.	.	TRBV7-2	TGTGCCAGCAGCTTAGAGGCCGGCGCCTACAATGAGCAGTTCTTC	CASSLEAGAYNEQFF
TRBJ2-3	.	.	TRBV7-3	TGTGCCAGCAGACCCTCAGGTGGGGGCACAGATACGCAGTATTTT	CASRPSGGGTDTQYF
TRBJ2-2	.	many	TRBV12-5	TGTGCTAGTGGTTTGGGGACGGTCACCGGGGAGCTGTTTTTT	CASGLGTVTGELFF
TRBJ2-3	.	few	TRBV7-2	TGTGCCAGCAGCTTTTACGGGACTTCCACAGATACGCAGTATTTT	CASSFYGTSTDTQYF
TRBJ2-7	.	.	TRBV7-9	TGTGCCAGCAGCTGGGGTTCCTACGAGCAGTACTTC	CASSWGSYEQYF
TRBJ2-1	TRBD2	.	TRBV2	TGTGCCAGAACTACCAGCGGGATCTACAATGAGCAGTTCTTC	CARTTSGIYNEQFF
TRBJ2-3	.	few	TRBV7-2	TGTGCCAGCAGCTCCCGGGCGCTCGGGGATACGCAGTATTTT	CASSSRALGDTQYF
TRBJ2-5	TRBD2	few	TRBV27	TGTGCCAGCAGTTCGGGACTAGCGGGGGGTAGGGAGACCCAGTACTTC	CASSSGLAGGRETQYF
TRBJ1-5	.	few	TRBV27	TGTGCCACCGGCGGGGTTGGGCAGCCCCAGCATTTT	CATGGVGQPQHF
TRBJ1-2	TRBD1	few	TRBV5-1	TGCGCCAGCAGCCCGGGACAGGCAAACTATGGCTACACCTTC	CASSPGQANYGYTF
TRBJ2-7	.	.	TRBV27	TGTGCCAGCAGTCCCGGGCCGGGACCAGACTACGAGCAGTACTTC	CASSPGPGPDYEQYF
TRBJ2-3	.	few	TRBV20-1	TGCAGTGCTAGGCGCACAGATACGCAGTATTTT	CSARRTDTQYF
TRBJ2-2	TRBD1	.	TRBV7-2	TGTGCCAGCAGGCAAAAGGGGGCCCTTAACACCGGGGAGCTGTTTTTT	CASRQKGALNTGELFF
TRBJ2-5	.	few	TRBV30	TGTGCCTGGGGAGAGCTAGCTCGAGAGACCCAGTACTTC	CAWGELARETQYF
TRBJ1-2	.	.	TRBV10-3	TGTGCCATCAGTGAGTCTGGACAATCCCTCGGCTACACCTTC	CAISESGQSLGYTF
TRBJ2-3	.	once	TRBV6-6	TGTGCCAGCAGTTACAAAGGTTTCCGTGATACGCAGTATTTT	CASSYKGFRDTQYF
TRBJ2-3	.	.	TRBV23-1	TGCGCCAGCAGTCAATCTTTAGGGCTTAAGTATTTT	CASSQSLGLKYF
TRBJ1-1	.	few	TRBV5-1	TGCGCCAGCAGCTTTGATGCGAACACTGAAGCTTTCTTT	CASSFDANTEAFF
TRBJ2-7	TRBD2	many	TRBV11-2	TGTGCCAGCAGCTTAGAGGGACTAGCTCTCTACGAGCAGTACTTC	CASSLEGLALYEQYF
TRBJ1-1	TRBD1	.	TRBV6-5	TGTGCCAGCAGATGGGCAGGGGGGACTGAAGCTTTCTTT	CASRWAGGTEAFF
TRBJ2-5	.	.	TRBV20-1	TGCATCTCAGGGAGTCAAGAGACCCAGTACTTC	CISGSQETQYF
TRBJ2-7	.	many	TRBV10-3	TGTGCCATCAGTGAGGCGAGTACCCGGTACGAGCAGTACTTC	CAISEASTRYEQYF
TRBJ2-1	.	few	TRBV5-1	TGCGCCAGCAGCCCGGGCAGGGGTTCGGATGAGCAGTTCTTC	CASSPGRGSDEQFF